Listed here are 14 T cell receptor beta chains from one sample, sequenced in a study of blood T cell repertoires in COVID-19 (dated by TCRdb to the early 2020s). Library creation used the immunoSEQ multiplex PCR assay. TCRdb carries this immuneACCESS record with in-frame sequences only. Its versions omit some clonotypes, under half of them owing to an unresolved V gene in the studies checked, with the rest unexplained. The sample contains over 200,000 clones, roughly 84% of them found a single time. The ten largest clones represent 2% to 2.5% of the sample. The sequencing sample was made of peripheral blood. The receptor source for this set is a man aged 35 to 55 who had recovered from COVID-19.

V gene TRBV5-1 combines with J gene TRBJ2-3; 8 positions match TRBD2. J gave up 5 bases and V 5 bases, and 7 bases lay outside the gene matches. The germline gives CDR1 SGHRS, CDR2 YFSETQ. The CDR3 has 14 amino acids. CDR3 bases: TGCGCCAGCAGTACCGGGAGGGCCGAAGATACGCAGTATTTT. Amino acid sequence: CASSTGRAEDTQYF.

The J gene is TRBJ2-1, the V gene TRBV11-3; no clear D gene. The V and J ends lost 0 bases and 5 bases respectively, with 5 bases between them. This CDR3 is 13 amino acids long. Germline CDR1 SGHNT, CDR2 YENEEA. In nucleotides, the CDR3 is TGTGCCAGCAGCTTAGACACAAACAATGAGCAGTTCTTC. This sequence encodes CASSLDTNNEQFF.

The gene calls are TRBV2 and TRBJ1-2, with 7 bases matching TRBD1. The CDR3 contains 13 residues. The trim removed 2 bases at V and 4 bases at J, leaving 1 base unmatched. The germline CDR1 and CDR2 sequences are SNHLY and FYNNEI. CDR3 bases: TGTGCCAGCAGTGAATACAGGGGCTATGGCTACACCTTC. Its translation is CASSEYRGYGYTF.

The rearrangement joins TRBV30 to TRBJ2-1, with 10 bases identical to TRBD2. This CDR3 is 16 amino acids long. The J segment lost 7 bases and the V segment lost 2 bases, leaving 11 bases of the junction unmatched. Looked up from germline, CDR1 is GTSNPN and CDR2 is SVGIG (reference sequence). CDR3 protein: CAWSSGTSERGNEQFF. The CDR3, as DNA: TGTGCCTGGAGTTCGGGGACTAGCGAGAGGGGTAATGAGCAGTTCTTC.

The chain employs TRBV12-3 or TRBV12-4 and TRBJ1-2; 7 nucleotides line up with TRBD1. The CDR3 contains 12 residues. The V segment lost 5 bases and the J segment 7 bases; nucleotides outside the gene matches: 4. CDR3 in DNA: TGTGCCAGCAGTACATACAGGGGTGGCTACACCTTC. Residues: CASSTYRGGYTF.

This clone was detected only once. The genes are TRBV30 and TRBJ2-7, with 7 positions matching TRBD2. The CDR3 is 14 residues long. The germline V gene has CDR1 GTSNPN and CDR2 SVGIG (reference sequence). J was trimmed by 0 bases and V by 4 bases; bases with no gene match: 6. The CDR3 DNA reads TGTGCCTGGATCGGAGGGACTAACTCCTACGAGCAGTACTTC. As protein: CAWIGGTNSYEQYF.

The chain joins TRBV5-1 to TRBJ1-2, with TRBD1 identical over 7 bases. The CDR3 is 14 amino acids. Germline CDR1 SGHRS, CDR2 YFSETQ. The J segment lost 3 bases and the V segment lost 2 bases, leaving 4 bases of the junction unmatched. The CDR3 protein is CASSLQGNYYGYTF. The CDR3 DNA reads as TGCGCCAGCAGCTTACAGGGGAACTACTATGGCTACACCTTC.

The chain recombines TRBV23-1 with TRBJ2-7; TRBD2 might be the D (5 bases). TRBV23-1 is an ORF, and what it does is uncertain. The CDR3 spans 16 residues. V shed 0 bases and J shed 5 bases, with 17 bases lying between them. The CDR3 loop is CASSQSGSGSANEQYF. The CDR3 region has the DNA TGCGCCAGCAGTCAATCGGGTAGTGGGAGTGCTAACGAGCAGTACTTC.

A single count supports this clone. The genes are TRBV7-8 and TRBJ2-2; D is unclear. CDR3 size: 16 residues. The V end was cut by 0 bases, the J end by 5 bases, with 13 bases between. CDR1 and CDR2 (germline): SGHVS, FQNEAQ. This CDR3 reads CASSLAEPRLTGELFF. DNA of the CDR3: TGTGCCAGCAGCTTAGCGGAACCCAGGCTAACCGGGGAGCTGTTTTTT.

There are a few counts of this clone. The chain has TRBV3-1 (or the pseudogene TRBV3-2) and TRBJ2-1; tentatively, D is TRBD2 (7 bases). CDR3 length: 14 residues. Germline assignment: CDR1 LGHDT and CDR2 YNNKEL (reference sequence). V was trimmed by 4 bases and J by 6 bases, leaving 13 bases between them. CDR3 nucleotides: TGTGCCAGCAGCCTAGGGGGAGGGCCCAATGAGCAGTTCTTC. This encodes CASSLGGGPNEQFF.

The V call is TRBV4-3, the J call TRBJ2-1; TRBD2 is a possible D gene (5 bases). The CDR3 extends over 14 amino acids. Deletions cut 0 bases from V and 8 bases from J, with 11 bases between. Germline-derived CDR1 and CDR2 are LGHNA and YSLEER. The CDR3 loop reads CASSQDPSPDEQFF. CDR3 DNA sequence: TGCGCCAGCAGCCAAGATCCTAGCCCCGATGAGCAGTTCTTC.

The CDR3 sequence is CASSFQGAVGEKLFF. DNA of the CDR3: TGTGCCAGCAGCTTCCAGGGGGCTGTCGGTGAAAAACTGTTTTTT. V and J are TRBV7-2 and TRBJ1-4; the match to TRBD1 covers 8 bases. Germline V lookup: CDR1 SGHTA, CDR2 FQGNSA. After removal of 3 bases from V and 7 bases from J, the junction contained 7 bases not matched to a gene. The CDR3 covers 15 residues.

This chain connects TRBV30 to TRBJ1-4; 9 nucleotides agree with TRBD1. The CDR3 extends over 13 amino acids. The J segment lost 5 bases and the V segment lost 3 bases, leaving 1 base of the junction unmatched. Germline loops: CDR1 GTSNPN, CDR2 SVGIG (reference sequence). The CDR3 DNA follows: TGTGCCTGGAGGGACAGGGGAAATGAAAAACTGTTTTTT. Translated, it gives CAWRDRGNEKLFF. Supplemented by reference TRBV30 and TRBJ1-4, the full variable domain reads SQTIHQWPATLVQPVGSPLSLECTVEGTSNPNLYWYRQAAGRGLQLLFYSVGIGQISSEVPQNLSASRPQDRQFILSSKKLLLSDSGFYLCAWRDRGNEKLFFGSGTQLSVL.

The chain recombines TRBV12-3 or TRBV12-4 with TRBJ2-5, with a tentative D call TRBD2 (6 bases). V lost 8 bases, J lost 5 bases, and 6 bases lay in between. The CDR3 contains 10 residues. As DNA, the CDR3 is TGTGCCAGCGGAGGGGAGACCCAGTACTTC. It translates to CASGGETQYF.